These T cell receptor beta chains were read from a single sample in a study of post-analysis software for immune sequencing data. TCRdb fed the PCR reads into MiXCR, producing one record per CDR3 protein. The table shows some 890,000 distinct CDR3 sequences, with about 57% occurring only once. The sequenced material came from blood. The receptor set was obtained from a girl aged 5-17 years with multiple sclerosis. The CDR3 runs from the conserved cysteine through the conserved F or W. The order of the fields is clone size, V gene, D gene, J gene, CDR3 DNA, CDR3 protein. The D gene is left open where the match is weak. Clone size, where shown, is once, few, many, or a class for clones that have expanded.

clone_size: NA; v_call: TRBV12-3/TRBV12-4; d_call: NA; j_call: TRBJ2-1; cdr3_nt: TGTGCCAGCAGTTTATTTAACAGCCCCCTCGATGAGCAGTTCTTC; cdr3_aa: CASSLFNSPLDEQFF
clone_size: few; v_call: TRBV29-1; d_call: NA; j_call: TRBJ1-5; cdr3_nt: TGCAGCGTTGGGTTCTCCCCGCCGGGAATTGGCAATCAGCCCCAGCATTTT; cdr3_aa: CSVGFSPPGIGNQPQHF
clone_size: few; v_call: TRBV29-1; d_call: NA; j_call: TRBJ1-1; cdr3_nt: TGCAGCCCGCCGGAGGAGGCCGTTCGCATGAACACTGAAGCTTTCTTT; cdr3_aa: CSPPEEAVRMNTEAFF
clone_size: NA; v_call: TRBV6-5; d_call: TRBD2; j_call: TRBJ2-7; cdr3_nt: TGTGCCAGCACCACCTTAAGCGGGGGCTACGAGCAGTACTTC; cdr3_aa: CASTTLSGGYEQYF
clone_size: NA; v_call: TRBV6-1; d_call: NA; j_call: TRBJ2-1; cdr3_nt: TGTGCCAGCAGTGAGGACGGTACCTACAATGAGCAGTTCTTC; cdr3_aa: CASSEDGTYNEQFF
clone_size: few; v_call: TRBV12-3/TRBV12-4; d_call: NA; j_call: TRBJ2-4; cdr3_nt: TGTGCCAGCAGTAAACCCGGGTTCTTAGCCAAAAACATTCAGTACTTC; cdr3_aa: CASSKPGFLAKNIQYF
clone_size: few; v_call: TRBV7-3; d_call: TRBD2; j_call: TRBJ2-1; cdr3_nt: TGTGCCAGCAGCCCTGGACTAGTCTCCTACAATGAGCAGTTCTTC; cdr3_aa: CASSPGLVSYNEQFF
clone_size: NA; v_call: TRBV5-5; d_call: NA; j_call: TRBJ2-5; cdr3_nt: TGTGCCAGCAGCTTGGCGAAGCGCGGGACGGAAAAATTTGAGACCCAGTACTTC; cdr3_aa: CASSLAKRGTEKFETQYF
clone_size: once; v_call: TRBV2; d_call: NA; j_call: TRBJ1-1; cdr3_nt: TGTGCCAGCAGTACCTGGGAGAGCAACACTGAAGCTTTCTTT; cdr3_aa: CASSTWESNTEAFF
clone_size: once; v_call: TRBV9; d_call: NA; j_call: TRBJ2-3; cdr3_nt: TGTGCCAGCAGCGTAGGGGTAGGATCGACCTCTGCGGCCACAGATACGCAGTATTTT; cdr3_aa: CASSVGVGSTSAATDTQYF
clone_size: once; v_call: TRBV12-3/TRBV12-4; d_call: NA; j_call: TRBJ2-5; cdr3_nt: TGTGCCAGCAGTTTAAAGATTGAAGAGACCCAGTACTTC; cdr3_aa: CASSLKIEETQYF
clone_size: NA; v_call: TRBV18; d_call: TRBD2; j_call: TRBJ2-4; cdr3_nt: TGTGCCAGCTCACCTGAAACTAGCGAACCTGAGCAGTACTTC; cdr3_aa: CASSPETSEPEQYF
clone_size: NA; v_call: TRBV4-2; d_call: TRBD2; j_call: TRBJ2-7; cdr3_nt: TGTGCCAGCAGCCAAGATCGAACTAGCGGAGCCTACGAGCAGTACTTC; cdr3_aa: CASSQDRTSGAYEQYF
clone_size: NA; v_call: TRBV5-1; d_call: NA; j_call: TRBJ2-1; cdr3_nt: TGCGCCAGCAGCGCCTTGGCGGACAACGGCTACAATGAGCAGTTCTTC; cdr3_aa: CASSALADNGYNEQFF